This TCR beta chain was observed in a study of cytomegalovirus exposure and HLA in healthy donors. Study-level points and caveats: Most observed TCR sequences were rare, whereas some public TCRs were detected in many donors. Later analysis placed DRB1 highest and HLA-C lowest in TCR association rates, which differed by HLA locus. TCR beta V- and J-gene trimming, according to a later analysis, was linked to a missense DCLRE1C variant.

Concerning this clone: Its antigen is undetermined.

The PCR used 60 Vbeta and 13 Jbeta primers. The authors' processing: Per a later analysis, the number of unique TCR beta chains was approximately 80 million, of which about 11 million were shared. Measured with immunoSEQ multiplex PCR; TCRdb has only the in-frame clones, and not every one. That table gives V, J and clone size, and the DNA gave D and trimming. The sample holds roughly 180,000 clones; more than 65% are singletons and the top ten take about 2.5%. The V and J ends lost 0 bases and 2 bases, in that order; junction bases with no gene match: 4. Germline V lookup: CDR1 SGHDN, CDR2 FVKESK. The CDR3 totals 15 residues.

The J gene is TRBJ2-7, the V gene TRBV14, with TRBD2 matching over 7 bases. Sequencing used PBMCs. This clonotype was sampled from a woman aged 25-40 years in good health and CMV-seropositive. The CDR3 coding sequence is TGTGCCAGCAGCCAAGATTTTGGGGGGGCCTACGAGCAGTACTTC. Its protein product is CASSQDFGGAYEQYF. Supplemented by reference TRBV14 and TRBJ2-7, the full variable domain reads EAGVTQFPSHSVIEKGQTVTLRCDPISGHDNLYWYRRVMGKEIKFLLHFVKESKQDESGMPNNRFLAERTGGTYSTLKVQPAELEDSGVYFCASSQDFGGAYEQYFGPGTRLTVT.